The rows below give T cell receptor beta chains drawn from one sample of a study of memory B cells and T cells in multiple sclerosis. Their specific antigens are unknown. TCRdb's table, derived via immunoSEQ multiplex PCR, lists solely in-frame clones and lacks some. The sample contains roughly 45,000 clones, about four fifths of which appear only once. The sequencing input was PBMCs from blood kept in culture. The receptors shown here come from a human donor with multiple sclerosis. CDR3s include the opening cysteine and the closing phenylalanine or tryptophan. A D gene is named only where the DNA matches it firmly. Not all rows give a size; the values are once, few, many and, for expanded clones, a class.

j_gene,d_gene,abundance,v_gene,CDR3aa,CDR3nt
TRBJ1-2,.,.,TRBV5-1,CASSFTGNYGYTF,TGCGCCAGCAGCTTCACAGGGAACTATGGCTACACCTTC
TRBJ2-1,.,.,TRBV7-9,CASSLSNAGSYNEQFF,TGTGCCAGCAGCTTAAGCAACGCCGGCTCCTACAATGAGCAGTTCTTC
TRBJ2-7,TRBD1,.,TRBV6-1,CASSEPPDRSEQYF,TGTGCCAGCAGTGAACCCCCGGACAGGAGCGAGCAGTACTTC
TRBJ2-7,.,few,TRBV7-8,CASSLRHGRGYEQYF,TGTGCCAGCAGCTTAAGGCACGGGCGCGGCTACGAGCAGTACTTC
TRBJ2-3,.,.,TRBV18,CASSPAYF,TGTGCCAGCTCACCAGCGTATTTT
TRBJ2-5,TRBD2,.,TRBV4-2,CASSQPPRGRGVQETQYF,TGTGCCAGCAGCCAACCCCCTCGGGGGCGGGGGGTACAAGAGACCCAGTACTTC
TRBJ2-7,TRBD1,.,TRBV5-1,CASSLEGTGTESSYEQYF,TGCGCCAGCAGCTTGGAGGGGACAGGGACGGAAAGCTCCTACGAGCAGTACTTC
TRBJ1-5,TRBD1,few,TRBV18,CASSPGTGDYQPQHF,TGTGCCAGCTCACCCGGAACAGGGGACTATCAGCCCCAGCATTTT
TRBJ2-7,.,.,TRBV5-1,CASSLQPTSYEQYF,TGCGCCAGCAGTCTCCAGCCCACGTCCTACGAGCAGTACTTC
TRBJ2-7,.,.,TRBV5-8,CASSSGTAAYEQYF,TGTGCCAGCAGCTCCGGGACCGCCGCCTACGAGCAGTACTTC
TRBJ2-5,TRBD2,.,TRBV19,CASSNPSSGGKTQYF,TGTGCCAGTAGTAACCCCTCTAGCGGGGGCAAGACCCAGTACTTC
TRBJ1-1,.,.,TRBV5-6,CASSLSGSSEAFF,TGTGCCAGCAGCCTGTCAGGGAGTTCTGAAGCTTTCTTT
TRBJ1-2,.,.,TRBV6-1,CASSELGGYNYGYTF,TGTGCCAGCAGTGAACTTGGAGGTTATAACTATGGCTACACCTTC
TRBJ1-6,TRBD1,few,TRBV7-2,CASSLALVRGGSPLHF,TGTGCCAGCAGCTTAGCTTTGGTCAGGGGGGGATCACCCCTCCACTTT
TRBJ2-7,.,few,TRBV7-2,CASSSSSSYEQYF,TGTGCCAGCAGCTCGTCTAGCTCCTACGAGCAGTACTTC
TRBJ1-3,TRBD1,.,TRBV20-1,CSAKRTGRSYF,TGCAGTGCTAAGCGGACAGGGAGAAGCTATTTT
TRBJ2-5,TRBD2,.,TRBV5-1,CASSLGGSGPRETQYF,TGCGCCAGCAGCTTGGGCGGGAGTGGACCCCGGGAGACCCAGTACTTC
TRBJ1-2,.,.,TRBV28,CASSLPGEESGYGYTF,TGTGCCAGCAGTTTACCAGGGGAAGAGAGTGGCTATGGCTACACCTTC
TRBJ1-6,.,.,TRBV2,CASRETGASPLHF,TGTGCCAGCAGGGAGACGGGCGCTTCACCCCTCCACTTT
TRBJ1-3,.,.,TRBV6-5,CASRTGLSSGNTIYF,TGTGCCAGCAGGACCGGGCTAAGCTCTGGAAACACCATATATTTT
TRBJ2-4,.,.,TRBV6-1,CASSERIREAKNIQYF,TGTGCCAGCAGTGAAAGGATAAGGGAGGCCAAAAACATTCAGTACTTC
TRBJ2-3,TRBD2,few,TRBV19,CASSSGGSTDTQYF,TGTGCCAGTAGTAGCGGGGGAAGCACAGATACGCAGTATTTT
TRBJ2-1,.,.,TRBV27,CASCLTANNEQFF,TGTGCCAGCTGCCTGACAGCTAACAATGAGCAGTTCTTC
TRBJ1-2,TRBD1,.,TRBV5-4,CASSRTGYYGYTF,TGTGCCAGCAGCCGGACAGGGTACTATGGCTACACCTTC
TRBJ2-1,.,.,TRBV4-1,CASSQGQGREQFF,TGCGCCAGCAGCCAAGGGCAGGGCCGTGAGCAGTTCTTC
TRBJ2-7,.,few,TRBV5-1,CASSFLGGTYEQYF,TGCGCCAGCAGCTTTTTAGGGGGGACCTACGAGCAGTACTTC
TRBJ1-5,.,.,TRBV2,CASSDEGLQPQHF,TGTGCCAGCAGTGACGAGGGGCTACAGCCCCAGCATTTT
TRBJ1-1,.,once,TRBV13,CASSRRRGRDHEAFF,TGTGCCAGCAGCCGCCGCAGGGGCCGTGACCATGAAGCTTTCTTT
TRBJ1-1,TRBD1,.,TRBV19,CASSISGQMNTEAFF,TGTGCCAGTAGTATTTCGGGACAGATGAACACTGAAGCTTTCTTT
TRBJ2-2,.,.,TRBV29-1,CSVAVTGSGELFF,TGCAGCGTTGCAGTTACAGGGTCCGGGGAGCTGTTTTTT
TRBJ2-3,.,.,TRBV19,CASSIGRGGDTQYF,TGTGCCAGTAGTATCGGAAGGGGGGGAGATACGCAGTATTTT
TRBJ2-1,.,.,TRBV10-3,CAIQPTLGTQFF,TGTGCCATCCAGCCCACCTTGGGTACACAGTTCTTC
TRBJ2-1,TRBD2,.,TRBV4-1,CASSQEGLVRNEQFF,TGCGCCAGCAGCCAAGAGGGACTAGTTCGCAATGAGCAGTTCTTC
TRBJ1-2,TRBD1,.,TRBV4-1,CASSQGGQGATEGYTF,TGCGCCAGCAGCCAAGGCGGGCAGGGGGCGACGGAGGGCTACACCTTC
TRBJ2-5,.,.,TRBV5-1,CASSLLEETQYF,TGCGCCAGCAGCTTGTTAGAAGAGACCCAGTACTTC
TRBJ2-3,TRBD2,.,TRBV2,CASRPGRAVADTQYF,TGTGCCAGCAGACCGGGGAGGGCAGTAGCGGATACGCAGTATTTT
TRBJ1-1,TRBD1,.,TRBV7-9,CASSLQGADTEAFF,TGTGCCAGCAGCCTACAGGGGGCGGACACTGAAGCTTTCTTT
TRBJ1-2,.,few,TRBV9,CASSPGQNYGYTF,TGTGCCAGCAGCCCCGGACAGAACTATGGCTACACCTTC
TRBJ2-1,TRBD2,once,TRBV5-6,CASSFLAGGSYNEQFF,TGTGCCAGCAGCTTCTTAGCGGGGGGGAGCTACAATGAGCAGTTCTTC
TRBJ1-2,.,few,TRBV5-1,CASSPDESHGYTF,TGCGCCAGCAGCCCGGACGAGTCCCATGGCTACACCTTC
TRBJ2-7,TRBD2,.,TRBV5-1,CASSYLAGGTYEQYF,TGCGCCAGCAGCTACCTAGCGGGGGGGACTTACGAGCAGTACTTC
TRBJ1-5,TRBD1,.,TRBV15,CATSTLQGANQPQHF,TGTGCCACCAGCACCCTACAGGGGGCTAATCAGCCCCAGCATTTT
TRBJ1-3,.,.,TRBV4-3,CASSQATDPSGNTIYF,TGCGCCAGCAGCCAAGCAACGGACCCCTCTGGAAACACCATATATTTT